This T cell receptor (beta chain) emerged from a study of cytomegalovirus exposure and HLA in healthy donors. This clone was counted a few times. The antigen is undetermined. Overall study results and limits: Sequencing depth roughly uniform across donors was assumed in presence/absence analyses.

Vbeta (60) and Jbeta (13) primers were used in the PCR. Assay used: immunoSEQ multiplex PCR; TCRdb lists only in-frame clones, some missing. The sample includes around 110,000 clones, 80% to 85% of them seen just once. V lost 3 bases, J lost 2 bases, and 7 bases lay in between. Germline V lookup: CDR1 MDHEN, CDR2 SYDVKM. CDR3 length: 14 amino acids. The sequence came from a man aged 25-40 years in good health and CMV-seronegative. V usage is TRBV28 and J usage is TRBJ1-4; possibly TRBD1 for D (5 bases). Sequencing was performed on PBMCs. CDR3 loop: CASSLGGTNEKLFF. The CDR3 coding sequence is TGTGCCAGCAGTTTGGGGGGGACTAATGAAAAACTGTTTTTT.